Each of the 31 T cell receptor beta chains below was sequenced from the same sample in a study of radiation and T cells in renal cell carcinoma. Sample treatment: 15 Gy SBRT to primary tumor, nephrectomy 4 weeks later. This table comes from immunoSEQ multiplex PCR, and its TCRdb copy is limited to in-frame clones, with some not included. The sample has about 20,000 clones, 55% to 80% seen once. The material was tumor tissue, obtained from a patient whose treatment included radiotherapy and nephrectomy. The source of these receptors is a woman in her 70s with renal cell carcinoma.

This clone was seen once. The V call is TRBV7-9, the J call TRBJ2-3; D gene uncertain. The germline V gene has CDR1 SEHNR and CDR2 FQNEAQ (reference sequence). This CDR3 has 14 amino acids. V was pared by 0 bases and J by 1 base, with 5 bases between. The CDR3 bases are TGTGCCAGCAGCTTAGCAGGCGGCACAGATACGCAGTATTTT. Residues: CASSLAGGTDTQYF.

The rearrangement joins TRBV5-8 to TRBJ2-3; 8 bases fit TRBD2. The CDR3 is 14 residues long. From germline, CDR1 is SGHTS and CDR2 YDEGEE. V lost 0 bases, J lost 5 bases, and 2 bases stayed unmatched. For the CDR3, the DNA is TGTGCCAGCAGCTTGGGTAGCGGGGTAGATACGCAGTATTTT. Encoded protein: CASSLGSGVDTQYF.

This chain joins TRBV11-3 and TRBJ1-6, with D uncertain. Germline loops: CDR1 SGHNT, CDR2 YENEEA. The V gene lost 4 bases and the J gene lost 11 bases, with 6 bases spanning the gap. The length of the CDR3 is 11 residues. The CDR3 bases are TGTGCCAGCAGCTCCGGGGCACCCCTCCACTTT. This codes for CASSSGAPLHF.

This clone was detected only a few times. The V and J genes are TRBV28 and TRBJ1-3; tentatively, D is TRBD1 (5 bases). V was pared by 4 bases and J by 0 bases, with 16 bases between. This CDR3 has 17 residues. Looked up from germline, CDR1 is MDHEN and CDR2 is SYDVKM. The CDR3 DNA is TGTGCCAGCAGTTCCCCCCACGGGGGGAGCTCTGGAAACACCATATATTTT. Its protein is CASSSPHGGSSGNTIYF. The whole variable domain, remainder taken from reference TRBV28 and TRBJ1-3, is DVKVTQSSRYLVKRTGEKVFLECVQDMDHENMFWYRQDPGLGLRLIYFSYDVKMKEKGDIPEGYSVSREKKERFSLILESASTNQTSMYLCASSSPHGGSSGNTIYFGEGSWLTVV.

The V gene is TRBV5-1, the J gene TRBJ2-2; TRBD1 might be the D (5 bases). The V end lost 0 bases, the J end lost 0 bases, and 6 bases lay between the germline ends. The CDR3 spans 15 residues. In germline, CDR1 is SGHRS, CDR2 YFSETQ. The CDR3 DNA sequence: TGCGCCAGCAGCTTGGGGGGCGCGAACACCGGGGAGCTGTTTTTT. Protein sequence: CASSLGGANTGELFF.

This clone has more than one count but fewer than ten. The chain combines TRBV28 with TRBJ1-2; no firm D call. Germline V lookup: CDR1 MDHEN, CDR2 SYDVKM. Trimming removed 5 bases from V and 1 base from J, with 5 bases in between. The CDR3 has 12 amino acids. The DNA for the CDR3 is TGTGCCAGCAGTCGCTTTAACTATGGCTACACCTTC. Translated, it gives CASSRFNYGYTF.

The genes are TRBV2 and TRBJ2-7; D not certain. This CDR3 has 13 residues. From germline, CDR1 is SNHLY and CDR2 FYNNEI. V gave up 1 base and J gave up 3 bases, with 7 bases separating them. CDR3 DNA sequence: TGTGCCAGCAGTGAAGGGTCAATCTACGAGCAGTACTTC. Protein: CASSEGSIYEQYF.

The J gene is TRBJ1-6, the V gene TRBV5-1; D is undetermined. Germline lookup yields CDR1 SGHRS and CDR2 YFSETQ. Trimming left V 4 bases short and J 6 bases short, with 8 bases between. The CDR3 loop spans 13 amino acids. CDR3: CASSQAINSPLHF. As DNA, the CDR3 is TGCGCCAGCAGCCAGGCTATTAATTCACCCCTCCACTTT.

In this sample, this clone turned up a few times. V is TRBV7-8 and J is TRBJ1-5; D remains ambiguous. The CDR3 is 12 amino acids. Trimming shortened V by 5 bases and J by 6 bases, and 8 bases separated the two germline ends. The V gene's germline CDR1 is SGHVS and CDR2 FQNEAQ. This CDR3 reads CASSTWGQPQHF. CDR3 nucleotide sequence: TGTGCCAGCAGCACCTGGGGTCAGCCCCAGCATTTT.

A word on this clone: The junction shows a germline mismatch at one end, possibly a read error. The sample carries other DNA sequences with the same CDR3. This chain joins TRBV5-8 and TRBJ1-2, with 9 bases matching TRBD1. The CDR3 sequence is 14 residues long. CDR1 and CDR2 from the germline V gene are SGHTS and YDEGEE. The CDR3 loop reads CASSLIGTGTRYTF. The CDR3 DNA reads as TGTGCCAGTAGCTTGATTGGGACAGGGACCCGCTACACCTTC.

The V call is TRBV30, the J call TRBJ1-2; the match to TRBD1 covers 9 bases. Germline V gene lookup returns CDR1 GTSNPN and CDR2 SVGIG (reference sequence). The CDR3 runs 11 residues. V dropped 6 bases and J dropped 7; count of bases not matched to a gene: 3. CDR3 nucleotide sequence: TGTGCCTGTACAGGGGGCCCTGGCTACACCTTC. This translates into CACTGGPGYTF.

This chain links TRBV4-3 with TRBJ2-1; TRBD2 agrees at 9 bases. Germline trimming cut 0 bases from V and 0 bases from J; bases unmatched to any gene: 6. Germline-derived CDR1 and CDR2 are LGHNA and YSLEER. The CDR3 sequence is 18 residues long. The DNA for the CDR3 is TGCGCCAGCAGCCAAGATCCAGGAGCGGGGGGCTCCTACAATGAGCAGTTCTTC. Its protein is CASSQDPGAGGSYNEQFF.

This rearrangement joins TRBV5-1 to TRBJ2-3; 16 bases fit TRBD2. V shed 3 bases, J shed 4 bases, and the junction held 11 bases outside the gene matches. Germline V gene lookup returns CDR1 SGHRS and CDR2 YFSETQ. The CDR3 extends over 19 amino acids. CDR3 sequence (DNA): TGCGCCAGCAGCTGGGGACTAGCGGGGGGGCTAGATCTCCCAGATACGCAGTATTTT. As protein: CASSWGLAGGLDLPDTQYF.

The rearrangement joins TRBV7-2 to TRBJ2-5, with 14 bases that match TRBD2. CDR3 length: 16 residues. J was trimmed by 5 bases and V by 4 bases; bases with no gene match: 6. Germline V gene sequence: CDR1 SGHTA, CDR2 FQGNSA. CDR3 nucleotide sequence: TGTGCCAGCAGCTGGCGACTAGCGGGGGGGCGCGAGACCCAGTACTTC. Translating it yields CASSWRLAGGRETQYF.

This chain links TRBV30 with TRBJ1-1; D uncertain. Germline CDR1 GTSNPN, CDR2 SVGIG (reference sequence). V gave up 1 base and J gave up 11 bases, with 20 bases separating them. This CDR3 comprises 14 residues. As DNA, the CDR3 is TGTGCCTGGAGTGCCCCGGGCCCGCGGGCTCGTGCTTTCTTT. Translated: CAWSAPGPRARAFF.

This clone is judged medium-sized. The chain has TRBV7-2 and TRBJ2-1, with D uncertain. This CDR3 contains 12 residues. The germline gives CDR1 SGHTA, CDR2 FQGNSA. Trimming removed 5 bases from V and 7 bases from J, with 9 bases in between. CDR3 sequence: CASSQERNEQFF. CDR3 DNA: TGTGCCAGCAGCCAAGAGAGGAATGAGCAGTTCTTC.

This clone was seen only a few times. In the same sample, other DNA sequences code for this CDR3. The chain links TRBV2 to TRBJ1-5; a weak D match, TRBD1 (5 bases). Trimming shortened V by 1 base and J by 2 bases, and 6 bases separated the two germline ends. From germline, CDR1 is SNHLY and CDR2 FYNNEI. This CDR3 comprises 14 residues. CDR3 nucleotides: TGTGCCAGCAGTGAAGGACAGCGCAATCAGCCCCAGCATTTT. Translated: CASSEGQRNQPQHF. The entire variable domain, with the rest obtained from reference TRBV2 and TRBJ1-5, is as follows: EPEVTQTPSHQVTQMGQEVILRCVPISNHLYFYWYRQILGQKVEFLVSFYNNEISEKSEIFDDQFSVERPDGSNFTLKIRSTKLEDSAMYFCASSEGQRNQPQHFGDGTRLSIL.

This clone has more than one count but fewer than ten. Other nucleotide sequences from this sample produce the same CDR3. V usage is TRBV30 and J usage is TRBJ1-5; D is possibly TRBD1 (5 bases). Trimming shortened V by 5 bases and J by 1 base, and 9 bases separated the two germline ends. The CDR3 covers 13 residues. Germline values: CDR1 GTSNPN, CDR2 SVGIG (reference sequence). The DNA of the CDR3 is TGTGCCTGGTCCGGGGGGAGCAATCAGCCCCAGCATTTT. It translates to CAWSGGSNQPQHF.

This clone showed up just a few times. The rearrangement links TRBV14 to TRBJ1-1; D remains unclear. Looked up from germline, CDR1 is SGHDN and CDR2 is FVKESK. The ends were cut back, 5 bases at V and 3 bases at J, with 10 bases in the middle. The CDR3 extends over 13 amino acids. CDR3 protein: CASSSEGYTEAFF. The CDR3 DNA follows: TGTGCCAGCAGCTCCGAAGGGTACACTGAAGCTTTCTTT.

This clone was observed a single time. V is TRBV7-8 and J is TRBJ1-1; D uncertain. The germline V and J ends were trimmed by 5 bases and 7 bases, with 14 bases remaining between them. Germline lookup yields CDR1 SGHVS and CDR2 FQNEAQ. This CDR3 is built from 13 residues. The CDR3 DNA follows: TGTGCCAGCAGCACCCTGTGGTGGATTGAAGCTTTCTTT. It translates to CASSTLWWIEAFF.

J is TRBJ2-2 and V is TRBV11-3, with 7 bases matching TRBD2. This CDR3 has 15 amino acids. After removal of 1 base from V and 5 bases from J, the junction contained 4 bases not matched to a gene. CDR1 and CDR2 from the germline V gene are SGHNT and YENEEA. The CDR3 region is CASSLAAGWTGELFF. CDR3 coding DNA: TGTGCCAGCAGCTTAGCAGCGGGGTGGACCGGGGAGCTGTTTTTT.

The V gene is TRBV4-1, the J gene TRBJ1-2; 10 nucleotides match TRBD1. The germline V gene has CDR1 MGHRA and CDR2 YSYEKL. The CDR3 spans 16 residues. The V and J ends lost 3 bases and 2 bases, in that order; junction bases with no gene match: 6. The CDR3: CASSQVGQGPNYGYTF. In nucleotides, the CDR3 is TGCGCCAGCAGCCAGGTGGGACAGGGGCCAAACTATGGCTACACCTTC.

By proportion, this clone is medium-sized. CDR3 residues: CASSARTGGLWYGYTF. CDR3 in DNA: TGTGCCAGCAGTGCCCGGACAGGCGGTCTATGGTATGGCTACACCTTC. This chain links TRBV6-1 with TRBJ1-2; 7 nucleotides align to TRBD1. The V gene end was trimmed by 4 bases and the J gene end by 5 bases; junction bases not matched to a gene: 13. The CDR3 is made up of 16 amino acids. Germline V gene data show CDR1 as MNHNS and CDR2 as SASEGT.

The chain employs TRBV9 and TRBJ2-2; 9 bases fit TRBD1. V shed 4 bases, J shed 5 bases, and the junction held 6 bases outside the gene matches. CDR1 and CDR2 from the germline V gene are SGDLS and YYNGEE. This CDR3 is built from 15 residues. The CDR3 reads CASSPHRGRTGELFF. In nucleotides, the CDR3 is TGTGCCAGCAGCCCGCACAGGGGGCGGACCGGGGAGCTGTTTTTT.

V and J are TRBV7-8 and TRBJ2-6, with TRBD1 as a possible D gene (6 bases). Germline lookup yields CDR1 SGHVS and CDR2 FQNEAQ. The V gene lost 5 bases and the J gene lost 2 bases, with 10 bases spanning the gap. The CDR3 consists of 15 residues. The CDR3 loop is CASSADSPGANVLTF. The DNA of the CDR3 is TGTGCCAGCAGCGCGGACAGTCCTGGGGCCAACGTCCTGACTTTC.

The chain carries TRBV28 and TRBJ2-5; 13 positions match TRBD2. Germline lookup yields CDR1 MDHEN and CDR2 SYDVKM. The J segment lost 5 bases and the V segment lost 4 bases, leaving 7 bases of the junction unmatched. The CDR3 totals 16 residues. Here the CDR3 reads CASSSGLAGAGETQYF. The CDR3 DNA reads TGTGCCAGCAGTTCCGGACTAGCGGGGGCAGGGGAGACCCAGTACTTC.

This clone was detected only a few times. The chain joins TRBV6-5 to TRBJ2-7; no reliable D call. Trimming took off 4 bases at V and 5 bases at J, with 21 bases between the two ends. The CDR3 spans 16 residues. Germline CDR1 MNHEY, CDR2 SVGAGI. CDR3 sequence reads: CASSSFWQAAVDEQYF. The CDR3 DNA reads as TGTGCCAGCAGTTCCTTTTGGCAGGCGGCGGTCGACGAGCAGTACTTC.

The chain recombines TRBV7-3 with TRBJ1-6; D may be TRBD1 (6 bases). Trimming took off 6 bases at V and 7 bases at J, with 16 bases between the two ends. Germline loops: CDR1 SGHTA, CDR2 FQGTGA. The CDR3 has 15 residues. CDR3 sequence reads: CASSKKGDGNSPLHF. The CDR3 DNA sequence: TGTGCCAGCAGTAAGAAGGGGGATGGGAATTCACCCCTCCACTTT.

The rearrangement joins TRBV10-3 to TRBJ1-1; D not certain. The V gene lost 3 bases and the J gene lost 6 bases, with 11 bases spanning the gap. Looked up from germline, CDR1 is ENHRY and CDR2 is SYGVKD. This CDR3 spans 13 amino acids. CDR3 in amino acids: CAISDLGNAEAFF. The DNA for the CDR3 is TGTGCCATCAGTGATTTGGGAAACGCTGAAGCTTTCTTT.

The chain has TRBV19 and TRBJ2-2; no reliable D call. V gave up 6 bases and J gave up 4 bases, with 9 bases separating them. CDR1 is LNHDA, CDR2 SQIVND, per germline (reference sequence). CDR3 size: 13 residues. DNA of the CDR3: TGTGCCAGTAGGGACCCGGGCACCGGGGAGCTGTTTTTT. It codes for CASRDPGTGELFF.

The CDR3 DNA reads as TGTGCCAGCAGCTCGGTCTACAGGGGAATTAGGAGTGAGCAGTTCTTC. This sequence encodes CASSSVYRGIRSEQFF. V and J are TRBV7-2 and TRBJ2-1; 7 bases are a match to TRBD1. Germline values: CDR1 SGHTA, CDR2 FQGNSA. Trimming cost V 4 bases and J 9 bases; bases outside gene matches: 15. The CDR3 has 16 amino acids.